The 5 T cell receptor beta chains in this list originate from one sample, sequenced in a study of blood T cell repertoires in COVID-19. The data were produced by immunoSEQ multiplex PCR, yet TCRdb's version contains in-frame clones alone and is incomplete. The table records fewer than 250,000 clones, 65% to 85% of them present only once. Sequencing was performed on peripheral blood. Receptors were obtained from a man between 50 and 59 years old with active or convalescent COVID-19.

The chain is built from TRBV24-1 and TRBJ1-1, with a possible D match to TRBD1 (5 bases). The CDR3 extends over 17 amino acids. CDR1 and CDR2 from the germline V gene are KGHDR and SFDVKD. V was clipped by 0 bases and J by 3 bases, with 16 bases between them. The CDR3 is CATSDLRGRGGYTEAFF. The CDR3 region has the DNA TGTGCCACCAGTGATTTGAGAGGGAGGGGAGGGTACACTGAAGCTTTCTTT.

The V gene is TRBV6-1, the J gene TRBJ1-1; D is undetermined. Germline lookup yields CDR1 MNHNS and CDR2 SASEGT. This CDR3 spans 14 amino acids. Trimming took off 1 base at V and 4 bases at J, with 10 bases between the two ends. CDR3 nucleotides: TGTGCCAGCAGTGAAGTCGCCCGAGTCACTGAAGCTTTCTTT. Translation gives CASSEVARVTEAFF.

This clone appeared a single time. V gene TRBV29-1 combines with J gene TRBJ1-1, with TRBD1 matching 7 bases. CDR3 length equals 14 residues. Per germline, CDR1 SQVTM and CDR2 ANQGSEA. Trimming removed 4 bases from V and 5 bases from J; junction bases left unmatched: 10. The CDR3 bases are TGCAGCGTTGTCCTAGGGGCAGGGGGGACTGAAGCTTTCTTT. It codes for CSVVLGAGGTEAFF.

V usage is TRBV7-9 and J usage is TRBJ1-1, with TRBD1 identical over 8 bases. The CDR3 extends over 15 amino acids. Germline V gives CDR1 SEHNR, CDR2 FQNEAQ (reference sequence). The J segment lost 4 bases and the V segment lost 3 bases, leaving 7 bases of the junction unmatched. CDR3 bases: TGTGCCAGCAGCTTCGAGACAGGGGTCGGCACTGAAGCTTTCTTT. Amino acid sequence: CASSFETGVGTEAFF.

The chain recombines TRBV5-1 with TRBJ2-7, with D possibly being TRBD2 (5 bases). This CDR3 has 15 residues. Germline-derived CDR1 and CDR2 are SGHRS and YFSETQ. V was cut by 0 bases and J by 3 bases, with 13 bases left in between. In DNA form, the CDR3 reads TGCGCCAGCAGCTTGGCGGGGTCTGGTAGCTACGAGCAGTACTTC. Its translation is CASSLAGSGSYEQYF.